These 23 T cell receptor beta chains were sequenced from one sample in a study of T cell responses to AZD1222 COVID-19 vaccine. The data were produced by immunoSEQ multiplex PCR, yet TCRdb's version contains in-frame clones alone and is incomplete. The table shows over 100,000 clones, with about nine tenths occurring only once. Sequences were derived from peripheral blood, sampled on day 0 of AZD1222 vaccination. The receptors here all came from an adult in good health.

The chain is built from TRBV19 and TRBJ1-6; TRBD1 matches at 7 bases. Germline V lookup: CDR1 LNHDA, CDR2 SQIVND (reference sequence). The CDR3 runs to 17 residues. V lost 3 bases, J lost 8 bases, and 13 bases stayed unmatched. As DNA, the CDR3 is TGTGCCAGTAGTATTAAGCCCATAACAGGGGCGGATTCACCCCTCCACTTT. Its protein product is CASSIKPITGADSPLHF.

This clone was recorded once. The chain has TRBV6-5 and TRBJ1-2; D is possibly TRBD1 (5 bases). The CDR3 is 13 amino acids. Germline V lookup: CDR1 MNHEY, CDR2 SVGAGI. V lost 7 bases and J 1 base, leaving 10 bases between the germline ends. For the CDR3, the DNA is TGTGCCAGCATGGCGGGGGGTAACTATGGCTACACCTTC. Amino acids: CASMAGGNYGYTF.

The count of this clone is one. The V and J genes are TRBV9 and TRBJ2-7, with D maybe TRBD2 (5 bases). V dropped 0 bases and J dropped 5 bases, with 12 bases sitting between them. The germline gives CDR1 SGDLS, CDR2 YYNGEE. The CDR3 contains 14 residues. The CDR3 reads CASSVGQLTNEQYF. The CDR3 coding sequence is TGTGCCAGCAGCGTAGGGCAGTTGACTAACGAGCAGTACTTC.

The rearrangement uses TRBV4-2 and TRBJ1-2; a possible D gene is TRBD1 (6 bases). V was cut by 1 base and J by 0 bases, with 9 bases left in between. CDR1 and CDR2 (germline): LGHNA, YNFKEQ. This CDR3 region has 15 residues. The CDR3 sequence: CASSQGTDSNYGYTF. The CDR3 nucleotides read TGTGCCAGCAGCCAAGGGACAGACTCTAACTATGGCTACACCTTC.

The chain carries TRBV4-2 and TRBJ1-4, with a weak D call TRBD1 (5 bases). The CDR3 is 17 residues long. Trimming removed 1 base from V and 5 bases from J, with 17 bases in between. The germline gives CDR1 LGHNA, CDR2 YNFKEQ. Written as DNA, the CDR3 is TGTGCCAGCAGCCAAGGTAAGTGGAGGACACCAAATGAAAAACTGTTTTTT. It specifies CASSQGKWRTPNEKLFF.

This chain uses TRBV7-9 with TRBJ2-2; 10 bases match TRBD1. Germline V gene data show CDR1 as SEHNR and CDR2 as FQNEAQ (reference sequence). This CDR3 spans 15 amino acids. Trimming took 6 bases from V and 3 from J; bases not matched to a gene: 4. The chain's CDR3 is CASSAGTGDTGELFF. The CDR3 DNA reads TGTGCCAGCAGTGCGGGGACAGGGGACACCGGGGAGCTGTTTTTT.

This clone was detected a few times. This sequence joins TRBV4-3 and TRBJ2-1; maybe TRBD2 (5 bases). This CDR3 is 17 amino acids long. Trimming removed 0 bases from V and 7 bases from J, with 19 bases in between. Germline values: CDR1 LGHNA, CDR2 YSLEER. CDR3 protein: CASSQDHGLSWVNEQFF. CDR3 sequence (DNA): TGCGCCAGCAGCCAAGATCATGGACTCTCTTGGGTAAATGAGCAGTTCTTC.

This chain joins TRBV5-4 and TRBJ2-1, with 7 nucleotides matching TRBD2. The CDR3 runs 15 residues. CDR1 is SGHNT, CDR2 YYREEE, per germline (reference sequence). J lost 5 bases, V lost 1 base, and 6 bases had no gene match. The CDR3 protein is CASSLTQRGHNEQFF. The CDR3 DNA reads as TGTGCCAGCAGCTTGACCCAGCGGGGCCACAATGAGCAGTTCTTC.

This chain joins TRBV6-4 and TRBJ1-4, with D unresolved. Trimming took off 5 bases at V and 7 bases at J, with 14 bases between the two ends. Per germline, CDR1 MRHNA and CDR2 SNTAGT. This CDR3 region has 14 residues. The CDR3 coding sequence is TGTGCCAGCAGTACGCGCCCTCGATCTGAAAAACTGTTTTTT. This codes for CASSTRPRSEKLFF.

This chain uses TRBV13 with TRBJ2-5, with D perhaps TRBD1 (6 bases). V was cut by 2 bases and J by 7 bases, with 11 bases left in between. The CDR3 has 13 residues. Looked up from germline, CDR1 is PRHDT and CDR2 is FYEKMQ (reference sequence). CDR3 DNA: TGTGCCAGCAGCTTAACTAGAGGGGGGACCCAGTACTTC. Translation gives CASSLTRGGTQYF.

This rearrangement joins TRBV21-1 to TRBJ1-6; the table calls TRBD1, which could not be checked here. TRBV21-1 is noted as a pseudogene. The CDR3 covers 15 residues. The CDR3 spells CASSSTASADSPLHF. DNA for the CDR3: TGTGCCAGCAGTTCGACAGCTTCGGCGGATTCACCCCTCCACTTT.

The rearrangement joins TRBV4-3 to TRBJ1-6; possible D gene TRBD1, 5 bases. With 3 bases removed from V and 9 bases from J, the gap between germline ends came to 15 bases. This CDR3 contains 15 residues. The germline V gene encodes CDR1 LGHNA and CDR2 YSLEER. CDR3 region: CASSQGTVGSSPLHF. The CDR3, as DNA: TGCGCCAGCAGCCAGGGGACGGTTGGGAGTTCACCCCTCCACTTT.

The rearrangement uses TRBV3-1 (or the pseudogene TRBV3-2) and TRBJ2-5, with D tentatively TRBD1 or TRBD2 (5 bases each). Germline CDR1 is LGHDT and CDR2 is YNNKEL (reference sequence). The V end was cut by 2 bases, the J end by 5 bases, with 15 bases between. The CDR3 runs to 15 residues. The CDR3 DNA sequence: TGTGCCAGCAGCCAACCAACGGGGTGGGGGGAGACCCAGTACTTC. This translates into CASSQPTGWGETQYF.

This chain connects TRBV27 to TRBJ1-2; TRBD1 matches 7 bases. With 4 bases clipped from V and 5 bases from J, the junction kept 7 bases outside the gene matches. Germline CDR1 is MNHEY and CDR2 is SMNVEV (reference sequence). The CDR3 has 14 amino acids. The CDR3 loop reads CASSYRQGTYGYTF. In nucleotides, the CDR3 is TGTGCCAGCAGTTACCGACAGGGCACTTATGGCTACACCTTC.

This clone was observed once. The rearrangement uses TRBV28 and TRBJ1-5, with a possible D match to TRBD1 (6 bases). The CDR3 totals 16 residues. V lost 4 bases to trimming and J lost 1 base, with 14 bases between them. Germline V gene sequence: CDR1 MDHEN, CDR2 SYDVKM. For the CDR3, the DNA is TGTGCCAGCAGTTCCCATCAGGGGAGAAGCAATCAGCCCCAGCATTTT. Translation gives CASSSHQGRSNQPQHF.

The rearrangement links TRBV5-6 to TRBJ2-7, with a weak D call TRBD2 (5 bases). V was trimmed by 1 base and J by 1 base, leaving 12 bases between them. The CDR3 runs 15 residues. From germline, CDR1 is SGHDT and CDR2 YYEEEE. CDR3 loop: CASSLIGIKSYEQYF. The CDR3 region has the DNA TGTGCCAGCAGCTTGATCGGGATTAAGTCCTACGAGCAGTACTTC.

V gene TRBV5-6 combines with J gene TRBJ1-2; D uncertain. The ends were cut back, 4 bases at V and 0 bases at J, with 13 bases in the middle. Germline loops: CDR1 SGHDT, CDR2 YYEEEE. There are 15 residues in the CDR3. The DNA of the CDR3 is TGTGCCAGCAGCCTTACGGACGGTGCTAACTATGGCTACACCTTC. This translates into CASSLTDGANYGYTF.

This chain joins TRBV14 and TRBJ2-7; TRBD1 matches at 9 bases. In germline, CDR1 is SGHDN, CDR2 FVKESK. This CDR3 region has 15 residues. V was clipped by 1 base and J by 3 bases; unmatched bases: 4. CDR3 bases: TGTGCCAGCAGCCAAGCCGGGGACAGGGACTACGAGCAGTACTTC. Its translation: CASSQAGDRDYEQYF. Full variable domain (outside the CDR3, taken from reference TRBV14 and TRBJ2-7): EAGVTQFPSHSVIEKGQTVTLRCDPISGHDNLYWYRRVMGKEIKFLLHFVKESKQDESGMPNNRFLAERTGGTYSTLKVQPAELEDSGVYFCASSQAGDRDYEQYFGPGTRLTVT.

The V and J genes are TRBV12-1 and TRBJ2-3; TRBD2, the table's D call, was not compared with the DNA. TRBV12-1 is assigned pseudogene status. The CDR3 consists of 13 residues. DNA of the CDR3: TGTGCCAGTAATAGCGGGGGGGCTGATACGCAGTATTTT. Encoded protein: CASNSGGADTQYF.

This clone was detected a few times. V usage is TRBV2 and J usage is TRBJ1-4; 8 positions agree with TRBD1. V shed 3 bases and J 5 bases; nucleotides not matched to a gene: 2. CDR3 size: 14 residues. Germline CDR1 SNHLY, CDR2 FYNNEI. CDR3 region: CASSDHRGNEKLFF. CDR3 DNA: TGTGCCAGCAGTGACCACAGGGGGAATGAAAAACTGTTTTTT.

The chain joins TRBV6-2 or TRBV6-3 to TRBJ1-1; possible D gene TRBD1, 5 bases. The V end lost 0 bases, the J end lost 0 bases, and 11 bases lay between the germline ends. The CDR3 length is 16 residues. Germline lookup yields CDR1 MNHEY and CDR2 SVGEGT. In DNA, the CDR3 is TGTGCCAGCAGTTACTCCCAGGGTTTCATGAACACTGAAGCTTTCTTT. This encodes CASSYSQGFMNTEAFF.

J is TRBJ1-5 and V is TRBV30; D ambiguous. With 2 bases removed from V and 6 bases from J, the gap between germline ends came to 17 bases. Germline-derived CDR1 and CDR2 are GTSNPN and SVGIG (reference sequence). The CDR3 extends over 15 amino acids. This CDR3 is CAWSPHPPGTQPQHF. CDR3 DNA: TGTGCCTGGAGTCCCCATCCACCCGGTACTCAGCCCCAGCATTTT.

The chain is built from TRBV3-1 (or the pseudogene TRBV3-2) and TRBJ1-1, with D maybe TRBD1 (5 bases). The germline V gene has CDR1 LGHDT and CDR2 YNNKEL (reference sequence). The V end lost 3 bases, the J end lost 2 bases, and 19 bases lay between the germline ends. This CDR3 comprises 17 residues. The CDR3 loop reads CASSHTDQGKDNTEAFF. CDR3 in DNA: TGTGCCAGCAGCCACACAGATCAGGGAAAAGATAACACTGAAGCTTTCTTT.